This TCR beta chain was identified during a study of T cell responses to AZD1222 COVID-19 vaccine. Study conclusions and caveats: Baseline serostatus was positive in only 5 to 7 AZD1222 recipients. Two AZD1222 administrations were followed by greater Spike-specific TCR breadth and depth.

This CDR3 region has 16 residues. Germline V gene data show CDR1 as GTSNPN and CDR2 as SVGIG (reference sequence). Trimming removed 7 bases from V and 0 bases from J, with 18 bases in between. This clone occurred once. Its antigen remains unknown. Profiling relied on immunoSEQ multiplex PCR, and the TCRdb table lists in-frame clones only, not all of them. This sample has 210,000 or so clones, with about 93% found just once. This receptor was taken from an adult in good health. The gene calls are TRBV30 and TRBJ1-4; D possibly corresponds to TRBD1 (6 bases). This specimen was peripheral blood, taken on day 0 of MenACWY control vaccination. CDR3 loop: CAYTGQSYATNEKLFF. CDR3 sequence (DNA): TGTGCCTACACCGGACAGAGCTATGCAACTAATGAAAAACTGTTTTTT.